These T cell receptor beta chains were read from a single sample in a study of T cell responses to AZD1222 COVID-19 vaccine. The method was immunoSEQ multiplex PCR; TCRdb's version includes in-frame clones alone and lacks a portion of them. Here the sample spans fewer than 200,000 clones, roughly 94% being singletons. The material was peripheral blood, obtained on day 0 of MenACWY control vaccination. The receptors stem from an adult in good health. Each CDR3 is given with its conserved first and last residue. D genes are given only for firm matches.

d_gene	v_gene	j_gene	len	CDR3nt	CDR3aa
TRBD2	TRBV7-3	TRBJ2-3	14	TGTGCCAGCAGCTTTAACGGGAGGGCTGATACGCAGTATTTT	CASSFNGRADTQYF
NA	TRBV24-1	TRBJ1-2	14	TGTGCCACCAGTGATCCGCCCCGGACCCGAGGCTACACCTTC	CATSDPPRTRGYTF
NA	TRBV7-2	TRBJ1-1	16	TGTGCCAGCAGCTTAGTGGGGGGCCAGGTGAACACTGAAGCTTTCTTT	CASSLVGGQVNTEAFF
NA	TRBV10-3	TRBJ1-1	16	TGTGCCATCAGTGAGTCGAGGGACACCTCGAACACTGAAGCTTTCTTT	CAISESRDTSNTEAFF
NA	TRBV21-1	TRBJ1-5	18	TGTGCCAGCAGCAAAGAAGAGGGGCCGAATTATAGCAATCAGCCCCAGCATTTT	CASSKEEGPNYSNQPQHF
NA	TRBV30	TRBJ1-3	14	TGTGCCTGGACCCCGGACTCGGCCGGAAACACCATATATTTT	CAWTPDSAGNTIYF
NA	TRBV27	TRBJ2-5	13	TGTGCCAGCAGATACCGGGATCTAGAGACCCAGTACTTC	CASRYRDLETQYF
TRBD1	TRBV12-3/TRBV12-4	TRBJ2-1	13	TGTGCCAGCATCCAGGGGGCCTACAATGAGCAGTTCTTC	CASIQGAYNEQFF
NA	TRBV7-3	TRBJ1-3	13	TGTGCCAGCAGCCCCGGGTCTGGAAACACCATATATTTT	CASSPGSGNTIYF
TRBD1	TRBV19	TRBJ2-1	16	TGTGCCAGTAGTATACCGTCGACAGGGGGCTTCGCTGAGCAGTTCTTC	CASSIPSTGGFAEQFF
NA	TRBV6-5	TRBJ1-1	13	TGTGCCAGCAGGTACGGTGTGAACACTGAAGCTTTCTTT	CASRYGVNTEAFF
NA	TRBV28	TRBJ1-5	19	TGTGCCAGCAGTTTTCAACAGGGATCTAGCTTGGGTGGAAATCAGCCCCAGCATTTT	CASSFQQGSSLGGNQPQHF
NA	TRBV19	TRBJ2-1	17	TGTGCCAGTAGTATTAATGTTGCGGGAAGAAGAGGCAATGAGCAGTTCTTC	CASSINVAGRRGNEQFF
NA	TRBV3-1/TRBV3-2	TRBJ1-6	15	TGTGCCAGCAGCCCGAGGGACGGTGGGAATTCACCCCTCCACTTT	CASSPRDGGNSPLHF
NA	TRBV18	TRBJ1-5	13	TGTGCCAGCTCACCGATCTTGGATCAGCCCCAGCATTTT	CASSPILDQPQHF
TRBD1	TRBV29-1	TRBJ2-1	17	TGCAGCGCCAAGACAGGGTTCACCCCAAACTCCTACAATGAGCAGTTCTTC	CSAKTGFTPNSYNEQFF